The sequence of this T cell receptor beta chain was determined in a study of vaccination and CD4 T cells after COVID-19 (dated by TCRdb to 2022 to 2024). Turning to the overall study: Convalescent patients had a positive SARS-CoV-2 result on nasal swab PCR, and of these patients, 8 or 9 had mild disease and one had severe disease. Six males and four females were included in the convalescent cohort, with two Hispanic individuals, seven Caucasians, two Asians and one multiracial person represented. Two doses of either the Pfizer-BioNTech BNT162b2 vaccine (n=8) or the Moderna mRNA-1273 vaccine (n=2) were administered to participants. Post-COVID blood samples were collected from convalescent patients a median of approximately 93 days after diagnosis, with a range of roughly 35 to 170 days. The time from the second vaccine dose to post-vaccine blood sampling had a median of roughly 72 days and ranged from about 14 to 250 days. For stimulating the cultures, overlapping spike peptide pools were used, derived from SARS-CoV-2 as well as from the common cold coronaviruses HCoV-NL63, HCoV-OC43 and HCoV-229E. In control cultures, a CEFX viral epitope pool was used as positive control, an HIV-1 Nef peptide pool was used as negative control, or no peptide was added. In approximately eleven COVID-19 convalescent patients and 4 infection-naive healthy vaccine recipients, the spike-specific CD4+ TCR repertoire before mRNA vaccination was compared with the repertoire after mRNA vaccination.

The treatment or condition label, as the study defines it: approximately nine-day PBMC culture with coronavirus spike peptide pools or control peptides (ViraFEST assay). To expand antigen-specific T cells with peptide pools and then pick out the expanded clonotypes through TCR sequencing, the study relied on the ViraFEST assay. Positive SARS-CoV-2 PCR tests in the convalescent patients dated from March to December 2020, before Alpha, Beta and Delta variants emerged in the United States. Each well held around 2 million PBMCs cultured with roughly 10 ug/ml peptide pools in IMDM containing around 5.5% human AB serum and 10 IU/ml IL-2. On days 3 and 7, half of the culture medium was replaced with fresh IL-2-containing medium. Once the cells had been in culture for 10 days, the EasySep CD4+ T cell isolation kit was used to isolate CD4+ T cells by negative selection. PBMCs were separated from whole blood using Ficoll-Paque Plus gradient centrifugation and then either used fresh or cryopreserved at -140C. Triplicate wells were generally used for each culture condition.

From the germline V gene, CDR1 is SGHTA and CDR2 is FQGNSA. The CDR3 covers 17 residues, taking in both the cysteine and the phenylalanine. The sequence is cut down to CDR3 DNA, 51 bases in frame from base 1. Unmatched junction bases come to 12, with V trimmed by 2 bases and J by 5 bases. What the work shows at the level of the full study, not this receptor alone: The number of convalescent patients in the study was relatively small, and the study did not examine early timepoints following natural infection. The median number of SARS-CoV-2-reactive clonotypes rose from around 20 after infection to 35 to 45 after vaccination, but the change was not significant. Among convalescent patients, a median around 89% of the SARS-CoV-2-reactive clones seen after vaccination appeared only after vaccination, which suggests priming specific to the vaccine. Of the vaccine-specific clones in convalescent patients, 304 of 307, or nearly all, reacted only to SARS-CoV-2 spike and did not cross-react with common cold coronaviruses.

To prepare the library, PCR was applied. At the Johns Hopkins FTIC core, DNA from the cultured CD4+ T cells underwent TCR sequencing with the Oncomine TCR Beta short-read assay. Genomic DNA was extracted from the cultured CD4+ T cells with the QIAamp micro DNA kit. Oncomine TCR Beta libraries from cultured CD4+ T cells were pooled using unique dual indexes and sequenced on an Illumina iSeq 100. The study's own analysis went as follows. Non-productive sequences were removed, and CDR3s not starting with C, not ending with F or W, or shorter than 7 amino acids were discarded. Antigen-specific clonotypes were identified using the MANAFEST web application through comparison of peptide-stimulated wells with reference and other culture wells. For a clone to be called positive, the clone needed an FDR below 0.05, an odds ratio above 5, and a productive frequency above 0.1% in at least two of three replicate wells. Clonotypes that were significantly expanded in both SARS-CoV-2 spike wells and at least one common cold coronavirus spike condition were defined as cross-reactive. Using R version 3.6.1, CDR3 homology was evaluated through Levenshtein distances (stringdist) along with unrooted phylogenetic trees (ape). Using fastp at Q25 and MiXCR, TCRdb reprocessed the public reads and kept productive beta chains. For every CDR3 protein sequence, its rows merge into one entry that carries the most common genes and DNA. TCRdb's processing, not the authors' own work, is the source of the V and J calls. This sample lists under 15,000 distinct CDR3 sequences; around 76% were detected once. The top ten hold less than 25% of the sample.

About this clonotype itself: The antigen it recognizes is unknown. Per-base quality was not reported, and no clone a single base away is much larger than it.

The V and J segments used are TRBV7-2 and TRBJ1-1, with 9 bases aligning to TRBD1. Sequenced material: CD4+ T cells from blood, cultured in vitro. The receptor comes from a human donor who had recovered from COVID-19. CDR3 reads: CASSLSQRQGGRTEAFF. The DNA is TGTGCCAGCAGCTTATCCCAAAGACAGGGGGGCAGGACTGAAGCTTTCTTT.